Listed here are 2 T cell receptor beta chains from one sample, sequenced in a study of blood T cell repertoires in COVID-19. Profiled with immunoSEQ multiplex PCR; TCRdb holds only in-frame clones, not every one. The sample holds 200,000 to 250,000 clones, around 88% seen once. Sequences were obtained from peripheral blood. These receptors all stem from a man in his forties or fifties with active or convalescent COVID-19.

This chain joins TRBV19 and TRBJ1-1; maybe TRBD1 (5 bases). Germline CDR1 is LNHDA and CDR2 is SQIVND (reference sequence). V was trimmed by 5 bases and J by 1 base, leaving 23 bases between them. CDR3 length: 18 amino acids. Here the CDR3 DNA reads TGTGCCAGTAGTCCGTGGGGGGGAACGGGTTTGTGGAACACTGAAGCTTTCTTT. Translation: CASSPWGGTGLWNTEAFF.

This rearrangement joins TRBV7-6 to TRBJ2-6, with 8 bases aligning to TRBD2. The CDR3 spans 20 residues. From germline, CDR1 is SGHVS and CDR2 FNYEAQ. Germline trimming cut 0 bases from V and 0 bases from J; bases unmatched to any gene: 10. The CDR3 DNA sequence: TGTGCCAGCAGCTTAGCGGCAGCGGGGGCCGCCCTCTCTGGGGCCAACGTCCTGACTTTC. This encodes CASSLAAAGAALSGANVLTF.